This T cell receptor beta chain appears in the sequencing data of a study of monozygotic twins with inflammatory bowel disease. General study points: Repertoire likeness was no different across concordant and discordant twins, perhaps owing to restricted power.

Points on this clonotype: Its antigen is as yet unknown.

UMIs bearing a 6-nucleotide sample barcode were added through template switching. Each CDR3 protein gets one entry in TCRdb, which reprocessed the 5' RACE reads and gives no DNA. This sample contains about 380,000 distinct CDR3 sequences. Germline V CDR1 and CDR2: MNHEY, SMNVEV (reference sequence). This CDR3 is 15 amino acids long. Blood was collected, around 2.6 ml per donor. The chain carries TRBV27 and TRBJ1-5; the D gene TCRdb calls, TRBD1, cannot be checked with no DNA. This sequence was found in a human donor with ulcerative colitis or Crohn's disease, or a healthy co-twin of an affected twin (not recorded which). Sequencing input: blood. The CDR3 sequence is CASSRDRAPNQPQHF.